The present entry profiles one T cell receptor beta chain with its context. The sample comes from a study of cytomegalovirus exposure and HLA in healthy donors. PCR used 60 Vbeta primers and 13 Jbeta primers. Libraries were prepared by immunoSEQ multiplex PCR; TCRdb keeps only in-frame clonotypes and omits some of them. The sample includes 100,000 to 150,000 clones, roughly 85% of them seen just once. V was pared by 4 bases and J by 9 bases, with 6 bases of the junction left unmatched. Per the germline V gene, CDR1 is MNHEY and CDR2 is SVGAGI. This CDR3 is 15 amino acids long. This chain connects TRBV6-5 to TRBJ1-6, with 10 bases fitting TRBD1. This sequence was found in a man between 18 and 29 years old in good health and CMV-seropositive. The sequenced material came from PBMCs. The CDR3 here is CASSSGTGAVSPLHF. The CDR3, as DNA: TGTGCCAGCAGTTCCGGGACAGGGGCTGTTTCACCCCTCCACTTT.